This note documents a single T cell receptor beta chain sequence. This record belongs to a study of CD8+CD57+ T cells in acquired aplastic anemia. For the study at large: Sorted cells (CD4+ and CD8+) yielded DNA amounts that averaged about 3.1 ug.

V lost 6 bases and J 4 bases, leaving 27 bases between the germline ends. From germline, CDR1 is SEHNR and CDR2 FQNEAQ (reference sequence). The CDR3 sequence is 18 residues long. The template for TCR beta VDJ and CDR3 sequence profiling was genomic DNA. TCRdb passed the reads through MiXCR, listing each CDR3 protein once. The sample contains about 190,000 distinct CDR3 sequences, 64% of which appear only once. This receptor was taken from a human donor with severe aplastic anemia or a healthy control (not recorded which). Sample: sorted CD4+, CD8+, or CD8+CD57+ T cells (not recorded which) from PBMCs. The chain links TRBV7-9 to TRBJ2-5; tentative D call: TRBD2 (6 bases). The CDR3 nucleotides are TGTGCCAGCAGTTTGGACTCCCCACCGTTCGGGGAGGCAGAGACCCAGTACTTC. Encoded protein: CASSLDSPPFGEAETQYF.